The 21 T cell receptor beta chains below were found in one sample sequenced in a study of shared clonotypes between healthy human individuals. Method: immunoSEQ multiplex PCR; TCRdb's copy keeps in-frame clones and lacks some. The sample has around 1.9 million clones, just over 90% seen once. The naive CD8 population came from CD45RO-negative cells selected for CCR7, without terminally differentiated effector memory CD45RA+ cells. The sequencing sample was made of naive CD8+ T cells from PBMCs. These receptors were obtained from a man younger than 35 in good health. Some clones in this sample may be carry-over from other donors' samples.

V is TRBV7-2 and J is TRBJ1-2; weak D call: TRBD1 (5 bases). Between the trimmed V and J ends, which lost 5 bases and 7 bases, there was a span of 26 bases. This CDR3 is built from 17 residues. Germline lookup yields CDR1 SGHTA and CDR2 FQGNSA. The DNA for the CDR3 is TGTGCCAGCAGCCCAGCGGGACCTCAGATAGGGTCGATTGGCTACACCTTC. Its protein product is CASSPAGPQIGSIGYTF.

This clone was recorded only once. The sample contains more than one DNA sequence encoding this CDR3. The V gene is TRBV27, the J gene TRBJ1-5; D is ambiguous. Trimming left V 2 bases short and J 0 bases short, with 8 bases between. The CDR3 is 15 residues long. Per germline, CDR1 MNHEY and CDR2 SMNVEV (reference sequence). CDR3 amino acids: CASSLTSYSNQPQHF. CDR3 bases: TGTGCCAGCAGTTTAACCAGTTATAGCAATCAGCCCCAGCATTTT.

The chain carries TRBV11-2 and TRBJ2-2; D gene unclear. Looked up from germline, CDR1 is SGHAT and CDR2 is FQNNGV. The CDR3 contains 12 residues. Trimming shortened V by 3 bases and J by 5 bases, and 4 bases separated the two germline ends. In nucleotides, the CDR3 is TGTGCCAGCAGCTTGGTAACCGGGGAGCTGTTTTTT. This sequence encodes CASSLVTGELFF. The whole variable domain, remainder taken from reference TRBV11-2 and TRBJ2-2, is EAGVAQSPRYKIIEKRQSVAFWCNPISGHATLYWYQQILGQGPKLLIQFQNNGVVDDSQLPKDRFSAERLKGVDSTLKIQPAKLEDSAVYLCASSLVTGELFFGEGSRLTVL.

The V call is TRBV7-2, the J call TRBJ2-7; TRBD2 agrees at 8 bases. Trimming at V came to 7 bases and at J to 2 bases, leaving 7 bases not matched to a gene. The CDR3 sequence is 14 residues long. CDR1 and CDR2 from the germline V gene are SGHTA and FQGNSA. The CDR3 protein is CASNAGGPAYEQYF. As DNA, the CDR3 is TGTGCCAGCAACGCGGGGGGTCCCGCCTACGAGCAGTACTTC.

The chain links TRBV28 to TRBJ2-5; D may be TRBD1 (6 bases). The germline V gene encodes CDR1 MDHEN and CDR2 SYDVKM. Trimming removed 5 bases at V and 2 bases at J, with 21 bases between. The CDR3 has 17 residues. The CDR3 protein is CASSRRTEVSAQETQYF. CDR3 sequence (DNA): TGTGCCAGCAGTAGAAGGACAGAAGTAAGTGCTCAAGAGACCCAGTACTTC.

J is TRBJ2-7 and V is TRBV19; 8 nucleotides align to TRBD2. The V gene's germline CDR1 is LNHDA and CDR2 SQIVND (reference sequence). After removal of 7 bases from V and 3 bases from J, the junction contained 5 bases not matched to a gene. This CDR3 spans 13 amino acids. The CDR3 reads CASTAGRGYEQYF. The CDR3 bases are TGTGCCAGTACCGCCGGGAGGGGCTACGAGCAGTACTTC.

This chain links TRBV21-1 with TRBJ1-3. TRBV21-1 is classified as a pseudogene. The CDR3 covers 16 residues. The CDR3 DNA reads as TGTGCCAGCAGCCAATACTCCGGAGTCTCTGGAAACACCATATATTTT. Translation gives CASSQYSGVSGNTIYF.

The chain couples TRBV7-9 to TRBJ1-3; maybe TRBD1 (5 bases). This CDR3 region has 16 residues. V lost 5 bases and J lost 0, with 14 bases in between. The germline V gene encodes CDR1 SEHNR and CDR2 FQNEAQ (reference sequence). The CDR3 coding sequence is TGTGCCAGCAGCAGTCAGGGCATTGACTCTGGAAACACCATATATTTT. Protein product: CASSSQGIDSGNTIYF.

This clone appeared a single time. This chain connects TRBV4-1 to TRBJ2-7, with 10 bases identical to TRBD2. The ends lost 6 bases at V and 1 base at J; junction bases unmatched: 9. This CDR3 region has 16 residues. The V gene's germline CDR1 is MGHRA and CDR2 YSYEKL. The CDR3: CASSVLEREGSYEQYF. In DNA, the CDR3 is TGCGCCAGCAGTGTACTGGAGCGGGAGGGGTCCTACGAGCAGTACTTC.

The V and J genes are TRBV10-3 and TRBJ2-2; D ambiguous. CDR3 length equals 15 residues. With 8 bases removed from V and 0 bases from J, the gap between germline ends came to 13 bases. The germline CDR1 and CDR2 sequences are ENHRY and SYGVKD. CDR3 sequence reads: CAISVRVPNTGELFF. In DNA form, the CDR3 reads TGTGCCATCTCAGTCCGGGTCCCGAACACCGGGGAGCTGTTTTTT.

The chain joins TRBV7-9 to TRBJ2-2; 9 bases align to TRBD2. The CDR3 is made up of 16 amino acids. V was clipped by 7 bases and J by 4 bases; unmatched bases: 10. CDR1 is SEHNR, CDR2 FQNEAQ, per germline (reference sequence). The CDR3 DNA is TGTGCCAGCACCAACCAAGCGGGAGGCGCCACCGGGGAGCTGTTTTTT. The encoded protein is CASTNQAGGATGELFF.

V gene TRBV6-6 combines with J gene TRBJ2-7; 9 positions agree with TRBD1. The germline V gene has CDR1 MNHNY and CDR2 SVGAGI (reference sequence). V dropped 6 bases and J dropped 5; count of bases not matched to a gene: 8. CDR3 length equals 14 residues. The CDR3: CASSTPGQGNEQYF. CDR3 DNA sequence: TGTGCCAGCAGCACGCCGGGACAGGGCAACGAGCAGTACTTC.

The V gene is TRBV7-2, the J gene TRBJ2-1, with TRBD2 identical over 7 bases. The V and J ends lost 4 bases and 5 bases, in that order; junction bases with no gene match: 5. Germline CDR1 and CDR2: SGHTA and FQGNSA. This CDR3 spans 14 amino acids. The CDR3 bases are TGTGCCAGCAGCTCGGCGGGGAGGGACAATGAGCAGTTCTTC. Its protein product is CASSSAGRDNEQFF.

This clone came up a few times. The chain employs TRBV5-1 and TRBJ2-3; unclear D gene. V lost 2 bases to trimming and J lost 2 bases, with 0 bases between them. There are 11 residues in the CDR3. Germline-derived CDR1 and CDR2 are SGHRS and YFSETQ. The CDR3 loop reads CASSFTDTQYF. As DNA, the CDR3 is TGCGCCAGCAGCTTCACAGATACGCAGTATTTT.

The gene calls are TRBV10-2 and TRBJ1-1; D is ambiguous. This CDR3 has 12 residues. Per germline, CDR1 WSHSY and CDR2 SAAADI. The V gene lost 5 bases and the J gene lost 11 bases, with 15 bases spanning the gap. CDR3 bases: TGCGCCAGCAGTCTAGACCGTAATTGGGCTTTCTTT. Protein product: CASSLDRNWAFF.

J is TRBJ1-4 and V is TRBV4-1, with a weak D call TRBD1 (5 bases). The V gene's germline CDR1 is MGHRA and CDR2 YSYEKL. This CDR3 is built from 14 residues. Between the trimmed V and J ends, which lost 7 bases and 1 base, there was a span of 10 bases. CDR3 amino acids: CASTGRGTNEKLFF. Here the CDR3 DNA reads TGCGCCAGCACGGGGAGGGGAACTAATGAAAAACTGTTTTTT.

This clone came up once. The rearrangement uses TRBV25-1 and TRBJ2-5, with D possibly TRBD2 on 6 matching bases. The end of the DNA fits TRBJ2-7 better, so the J call may be wrong. Germline V gene sequence: CDR1 MGHDK, CDR2 SYGVNS. CDR3 length: 16 residues. CDR3 sequence (DNA): TGTGCCAGCAGTGAATCGGGAGAGGGGCGCCTCTACGAGCAGTACTTC. Its translation: CASSESGEGRLYEQYF.

The table lists this clone with a count of one. The V call is TRBV28, the J call TRBJ2-7, with 8 bases aligning to TRBD1. Germline CDR1 MDHEN, CDR2 SYDVKM. The CDR3 spans 14 residues. After removal of 2 bases from V and 5 bases from J, the junction contained 5 bases not matched to a gene. CDR3 in DNA: TGTGCCAGCAGTTTAACAGGGGGAGTCCACGAGCAGTACTTC. Protein sequence: CASSLTGGVHEQYF. Full variable domain (missing parts from reference TRBV28 and TRBJ2-7): DVKVTQSSRYLVKRTGEKVFLECVQDMDHENMFWYRQDPGLGLRLIYFSYDVKMKEKGDIPEGYSVSREKKERFSLILESASTNQTSMYLCASSLTGGVHEQYFGPGTRLTVT.

This clone was seen only once. This chain links TRBV11-3 with TRBJ2-1; D is ambiguous. This CDR3 is built from 15 residues. The germline gives CDR1 SGHNT, CDR2 YENEEA. Trimming took off 5 bases at V and 0 bases at J, with 11 bases between the two ends. In DNA form, the CDR3 reads TGTGCCAGCAGCCACACCACGAGCTCCTACAATGAGCAGTTCTTC. As protein: CASSHTTSSYNEQFF.

This clone occurred a few times. CDR3 in amino acids: CASSWTSRTGELFF. In DNA form, the CDR3 reads TGTGCCAGCAGTTGGACATCAAGGACCGGGGAGCTGTTTTTT. The genes are TRBV11-3 and TRBJ2-2; D might be TRBD1 (5 bases). This CDR3 is built from 14 residues. Germline V gene data show CDR1 as SGHNT and CDR2 as YENEEA. Trimming cost V 6 bases and J 5 bases, with 13 bases left between them.

This sequence joins TRBV28 and TRBJ2-5; the D gene is possibly TRBD2 (6 bases). Trimming shortened V by 8 bases and J by 3 bases, and 16 bases separated the two germline ends. The CDR3 is 14 residues long. Germline-derived CDR1 and CDR2 are MDHEN and SYDVKM. The CDR3 DNA reads TGTGCCAGCCTCACTCCCGGGAGTGAAGAGACCCAGTACTTC. Translation gives CASLTPGSEETQYF.